This is a list of T cell receptor beta chains from one sample in a study of blood T cells in healthy people across ages. TCRdb re-derived calls from the 5' RACE reads in MiXCR, one entry per CDR3 protein. The data show 790,000 or so distinct CDR3 sequences, about half seen once. The sample taken for sequencing was blood. Source of these receptors: a man aged 80 or over in good health. Both conserved end residues are part of each CDR3. The D gene is left open where the match is weak. Clone size is given for some rows only: seen once, a few or many times, or a class if the clone is expanded.

V,D,J,size,CDR3,DNA
TRBV5-1,TRBD1,TRBJ2-1,NA,CASSLRTGASSRGQFF,TGCGCCAGCAGCTTGAGGACAGGGGCTTCATCAAGGGGGCAGTTCTTC
TRBV7-2,NA,TRBJ1-5,NA,CASSSPLWPQHF,TGTGCCAGCAGCTCCCCCCTGTGGCCCCAGCATTTT
TRBV2,NA,TRBJ2-3,few,CASRSGILSPAYF,TGTGCCAGCAGGTCGGGAATCTTGTCCCCGGCGTATTTT
TRBV11-2,NA,TRBJ2-1,NA,CASSLNEFRKYNEQFF,TGTGCCAGCAGCTTAAACGAATTTAGGAAGTACAATGAGCAGTTCTTC
TRBV20-1,TRBD2,TRBJ2-1,few,CSAQTSGEYNEQFF,TGCAGTGCTCAGACTAGCGGGGAATACAATGAGCAGTTCTTC
TRBV9,NA,TRBJ1-5,NA,CASSPTPYSNQPQHF,TGTGCCAGCAGCCCGACTCCTTATAGCAATCAGCCCCAGCATTTT
TRBV28,NA,TRBJ1-2,few,CATPLGRGEDGYTF,TGTGCCACTCCTCTCGGCAGGGGAGAAGATGGCTACACCTTC
TRBV24-1,TRBD2,TRBJ2-1,few,CATSDRIMTSGSTCNEQFF,TGTGCCACCAGTGACCGTATTATGACTAGCGGGAGCACCTGCAATGAGCAGTTCTTC
TRBV6-2/TRBV6-3,TRBD1,TRBJ2-1,NA,CASRRGQGNYEQFF,TGTGCCAGCAGAAGAGGACAGGGAAATTATGAGCAGTTCTTC
TRBV9,TRBD1,TRBJ2-5,NA,CASSVSPGGETQYF,TGTGCCAGCAGCGTTTCTCCAGGGGGAGAGACCCAGTACTTC
TRBV29-1,TRBD2,TRBJ2-5,once,CSVDWTSVSYNEQYF,TGCAGCGTGGACTGGACTAGCGTATCCTACAATGAGCAGTACTTC
TRBV7-2,NA,TRBJ2-7,NA,CASSRNLGRTEQYF,TGTGCCAGCAGCCGCAATCTAGGGAGGACCGAGCAGTACTTC
TRBV24-1,TRBD2,TRBJ2-1,NA,CASASGPYNEQFF,TGTGCCAGCGCTAGCGGCCCTTACAATGAGCAGTTCTTC
TRBV11-3,NA,TRBJ2-1,NA,CASNFGGNEVEQFF,TGTGCCAGCAACTTCGGCGGGAACGAGGTTGAGCAGTTCTTC
TRBV27,NA,TRBJ2-3,NA,CASRSEGDTQYF,TGTGCCAGCAGGTCGGAAGGGGATACGCAGTATTTT
TRBV5-6,NA,TRBJ2-4,few,CASSLAASSRRQQYF,TGTGCCAGCAGCTTGGCGGCTAGCTCAAGGAGGCAGCAGTACTTC
TRBV20-1,NA,TRBJ2-5,NA,CSARGSEALQETQYF,TGCAGTGCTAGAGGGAGTGAGGCACTTCAAGAGACCCAGTACTTC
TRBV4-1,TRBD1,TRBJ2-4,NA,CASSQARQGVKNIQYF,TGCGCCAGCAGCCAAGCCAGACAGGGAGTCAAAAACATTCAGTACTTC
TRBV20-1,NA,TRBJ2-7,NA,CSALRGEPSYEQYF,TGCAGTGCCCTGAGGGGAGAACCCTCCTACGAGCAGTACTTC
TRBV3-1,TRBD2,TRBJ2-7,NA,CASSQPGLAGYNEQYF,TGTGCCAGCAGCCAGCCGGGACTAGCGGGCTACAATGAGCAGTACTTC
TRBV27,NA,TRBJ2-7,many,CASSLADSDEQYF,TGTGCCAGCAGTTTAGCGGACAGCGACGAGCAGTACTTC
TRBV20-1,NA,TRBJ2-1,NA,CSALRDLDNEQFF,TGCAGTGCTCTCCGGGACCTCGACAATGAGCAGTTCTTC
TRBV29-1,TRBD1,TRBJ1-2,few,CSVQQGAGAYGYTF,TGCAGCGTTCAACAGGGGGCGGGCGCCTATGGCTACACCTTC
TRBV6-2/TRBV6-3,TRBD2,TRBJ2-3,NA,CASSGLARTADTQYF,TGTGCCAGCAGCGGACTAGCGCGAACTGCGGATACGCAGTATTTT
TRBV4-3,NA,TRBJ2-4,NA,CASSQHYRTIDNEQYF,TGCGCCAGCAGCCAGCATTATAGGACTATCGACAATGAGCAGTACTTC
TRBV29-1,NA,TRBJ2-5,once,CSVTGPDGEQYF,TGCAGCGTGACCGGACCTGACGGGGAGCAGTACTTC
TRBV28,TRBD1,TRBJ2-7,NA,CASSFPDRGEQYF,TGTGCCAGCAGTTTCCCTGACAGGGGCGAGCAGTACTTC